This T cell receptor (beta chain) was observed in a study of blood T cell repertoires in COVID-19. Study-level background: Samples came from the United States, Italy and Spain, spanning acute and convalescent COVID-19. PBMCs, B-cell-depleted T cells, or T cells provided the cDNA or gDNA that made up the material.

Participants were aged 18 to 89 years from approximately 24 US areas. In the original analysis: Scientists estimated how many nucleated cells there were by amplifying reference gene primers. Profiled with immunoSEQ multiplex PCR; TCRdb holds only in-frame clones, not every one. The D gene and trimming were derived from the DNA, and the V and J assignments and clone size from that table. The sample consists of about 200,000 clones, 70% to 90% of them appearing once. Trimming shortened V by 4 bases and J by 4 bases, and 8 bases separated the two germline ends. This CDR3 region has 12 residues. V usage is TRBV12-3 or TRBV12-4 and J usage is TRBJ2-7; the D is unclear. The source of this sequence is a woman younger than 35 who had recovered from COVID-19. The sample comprised PBMCs or T cells enriched from blood (not recorded which). The CDR3: CASSYPRYEQYF. The CDR3 DNA reads TGTGCCAGCAGTTACCCCAGGTACGAGCAGTACTTC.